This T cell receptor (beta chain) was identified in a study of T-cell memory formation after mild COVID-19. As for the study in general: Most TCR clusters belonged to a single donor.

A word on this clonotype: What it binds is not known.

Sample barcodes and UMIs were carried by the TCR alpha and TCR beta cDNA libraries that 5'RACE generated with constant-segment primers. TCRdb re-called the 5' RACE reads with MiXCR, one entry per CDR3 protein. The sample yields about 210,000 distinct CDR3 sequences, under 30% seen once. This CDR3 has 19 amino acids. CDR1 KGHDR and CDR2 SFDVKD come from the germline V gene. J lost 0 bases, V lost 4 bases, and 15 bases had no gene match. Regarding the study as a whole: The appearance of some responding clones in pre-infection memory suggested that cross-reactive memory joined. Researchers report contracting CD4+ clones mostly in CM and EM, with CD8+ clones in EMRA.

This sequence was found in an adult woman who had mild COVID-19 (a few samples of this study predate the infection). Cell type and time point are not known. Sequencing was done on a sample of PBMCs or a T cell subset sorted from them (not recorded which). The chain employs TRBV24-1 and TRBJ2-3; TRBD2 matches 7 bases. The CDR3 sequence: CATSELGGGEERSTDTQYF. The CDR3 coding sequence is TGTGCCACCAGTGAGCTCGGGGGAGGGGAGGAGCGAAGCACAGATACGCAGTATTTT.